Here is one T cell receptor (beta chain) with its context. Its antigen is not identified. These data belong to a study of response to subunit inactivated influenza vaccine. TCRdb called the RT-PCR reads again in MiXCR, with one record for every CDR3 protein. This table has approximately 250,000 distinct CDR3 sequences, 12% appearing once. Study-wide findings and caveats: It was the authors' suggestion that each seasonal influenza vaccination recruits few new T cells.

The germline V and J ends were trimmed by 6 bases and 2 bases, with 19 bases remaining between them. Germline CDR1 reads SQVTM; CDR2 reads ANQGSEA. The CDR3 spans 15 residues. The origin of this receptor is a man in his fifties or sixties who received an inactivated influenza vaccine. The chain links TRBV29-1 to TRBJ2-5, with a weak D call TRBD2 (6 bases). Sequences were derived from non-naive T cells sorted from PBMCs, sampled less than 15 days before vaccination. As DNA, the CDR3 is TGCAGCGTAAAACTAGCTACTCGTCGGCAAGAGACCCAGTACTTC. Protein sequence: CSVKLATRRQETQYF. Together with reference TRBV29-1 and TRBJ2-5, the CDR3 gives the full variable domain: SAVISQKPSRDICQRGTSLTIQCQVDSQVTMMFWYRQQPGQSLTLIATANQGSEATYESGFVIDKFPISRPNLTFSTLTVSNMSPEDSSIYLCSVKLATRRQETQYFGPGTRLLVL.